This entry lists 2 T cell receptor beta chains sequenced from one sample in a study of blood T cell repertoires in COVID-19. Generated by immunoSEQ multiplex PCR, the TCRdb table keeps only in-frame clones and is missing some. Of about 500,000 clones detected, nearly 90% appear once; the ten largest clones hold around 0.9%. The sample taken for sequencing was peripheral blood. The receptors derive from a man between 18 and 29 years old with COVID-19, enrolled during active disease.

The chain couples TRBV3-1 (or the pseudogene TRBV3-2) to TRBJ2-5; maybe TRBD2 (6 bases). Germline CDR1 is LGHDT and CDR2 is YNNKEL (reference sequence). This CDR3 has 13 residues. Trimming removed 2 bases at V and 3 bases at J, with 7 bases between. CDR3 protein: CASSQRTKETQYF. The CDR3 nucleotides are TGTGCCAGCAGCCAACGGACTAAAGAGACCCAGTACTTC.

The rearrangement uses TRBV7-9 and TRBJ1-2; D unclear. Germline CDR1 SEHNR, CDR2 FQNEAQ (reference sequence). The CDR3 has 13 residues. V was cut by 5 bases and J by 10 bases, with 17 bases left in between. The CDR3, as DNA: TGTGCCAGCAGCCCTTACCTAATAGATCTCTACACCTTC. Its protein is CASSPYLIDLYTF. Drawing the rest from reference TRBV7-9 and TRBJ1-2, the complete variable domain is DTGVSQNPRHKITKRGQNVTFRCDPISEHNRLYWYRQTLGQGPEFLTYFQNEAQLEKSRLLSDRFSAERPKGSFSTLEIQRTEQGDSAMYLCASSPYLIDLYTFGSGTRLTVV.